The 18 T cell receptor beta chains below come from one sample, sequenced in a study of OX40 agonist ivuxolimab in advanced cancers. Libraries were built with the immunoSEQ multiplex PCR assay. TCRdb holds this immuneACCESS table with in-frame rearrangements only. Some clones are missing; in checked studies, unresolved V genes explain under half, and the rest has no known cause. A total of tens of thousands of clones appear in this sample, around 82% of them only once. The top ten constitute around 2% of the sample. The sequences come from CD4+ or CD8+ T cells sorted from blood, collected in a trial of the OX40 agonist ivuxolimab. These receptor sequences come from an adult with an advanced solid tumor such as melanoma, head and neck, liver or kidney cancer.

J is TRBJ2-7 and V is TRBV10-1, with D unresolved. This CDR3 spans 11 amino acids. The V end lost 4 bases, the J end lost 3 bases, and 4 bases lay between the germline ends. Germline V gene lookup returns CDR1 WNHNN and CDR2 SYGVQD (reference sequence). Here the CDR3 reads CASSAGYEQYF. The CDR3 DNA sequence: TGCGCCAGCAGTGCCGGCTACGAGCAGTACTTC.

V is TRBV29-1 and J is TRBJ1-2; D is unclear. Per the germline V gene, CDR1 is SQVTM and CDR2 is ANQGSEA. This CDR3 has 13 residues. V was shortened by 7 bases and J by 0 bases, with 12 bases between the two germline ends. The CDR3 DNA reads as TGCAGCGGGGCGGGCTCAGCTAACTATGGCTACACCTTC. Amino acid sequence: CSGAGSANYGYTF.

The chain is built from TRBV18 and TRBJ2-2, with TRBD2 matching 9 bases. The CDR3 has 15 residues. J lost 7 bases, V lost 1 base, and 4 bases had no gene match. CDR1 KGHSH and CDR2 LQKENI come from the germline V gene. The CDR3 coding sequence is TGTGCCAGCTCACCACGACTAGCGGATGGCGGGGAGCTGTTTTTT. This translates into CASSPRLADGGELFF.

The chain is built from TRBV20-1 and TRBJ1-2; unclear D gene. The CDR3 covers 11 residues. Trimming left V 6 bases short and J 1 base short, with 6 bases between. Per the germline V gene, CDR1 is DFQATT and CDR2 is SNEGSKA (reference sequence). The CDR3 spells CSAPYNYGYTF. CDR3 in DNA: TGCAGTGCGCCTTATAACTATGGCTACACCTTC.

The chain has TRBV11-3 and TRBJ2-1, with D perhaps TRBD2 (6 bases). V was cut by 8 bases and J by 9 bases, with 14 bases left in between. The CDR3 runs to 12 residues. Germline-derived CDR1 and CDR2 are SGHNT and YENEEA. In DNA form, the CDR3 reads TGTGCCAGCGGTGGGAGGAACGGTGAGCAGTTCTTC. Residues: CASGGRNGEQFF.

This clone came up once. This chain uses TRBV10-2 with TRBJ1-5, with D uncertain. Germline V CDR1 and CDR2: WSHSY, SAAADI. The CDR3 covers 15 residues. V was clipped by 10 bases and J by 2 bases, with 18 bases between them. The CDR3 coding sequence is TGCGCCACTTGGAGCTATCCTGGGGGCAATCAGCCCCAGCATTTT. It specifies CATWSYPGGNQPQHF.

The chain joins TRBV9 to TRBJ1-1, with a tentative D call TRBD1 (5 bases). Trimming took off 0 bases at V and 7 bases at J, with 13 bases between the two ends. Germline V gives CDR1 SGDLS, CDR2 YYNGEE. This CDR3 contains 14 residues. The CDR3 protein is CASSVGTTAGEAFF. The CDR3 DNA sequence: TGTGCCAGCAGCGTAGGGACAACTGCCGGTGAAGCTTTCTTT.

The CDR3 sequence is CASSLFPTSGPYNEQFF. Written as DNA, the CDR3 is TGTGCCAGCAGTTTATTCCCGACTAGCGGGCCATACAATGAGCAGTTCTTC. The gene calls are TRBV28 and TRBJ2-1, with 10 bases aligning to TRBD2. Trimming took 1 base from V and 4 from J; bases not matched to a gene: 7. The CDR3 length is 17 residues. Per germline, CDR1 MDHEN and CDR2 SYDVKM.

The chain is built from TRBV19 and TRBJ1-2; possible D gene TRBD1, 5 bases. The V end was cut by 6 bases, the J end by 4 bases, with 15 bases between. The V gene's germline CDR1 is LNHDA and CDR2 SQIVND (reference sequence). CDR3 length equals 14 residues. The CDR3 nucleotides are TGTGCCAGTAGCCGAATCGACAGATCCTATGGCTACACCTTC. It specifies CASSRIDRSYGYTF.

The rearrangement joins TRBV4-2 to TRBJ2-5; 7 nucleotides line up with TRBD1. TRBJ2-7 matches the DNA end more closely, so the J call is doubtful. The CDR3 covers 15 residues. CDR1 is LGHNA, CDR2 YNFKEQ, per germline. CDR3 in DNA: TGTGCCAGCAGCCAAGAGAGGGGACAGTCCTACGAGCAGTACTTC. Its translation is CASSQERGQSYEQYF.

A few counts support this clone. The V call is TRBV7-6, the J call TRBJ2-7; D is possibly TRBD1 (5 bases). Germline CDR1 SGHVS, CDR2 FNYEAQ. V was cut by 4 bases and J by 2 bases, with 15 bases left in between. The CDR3 covers 15 residues. CDR3 in DNA: TGTGCCAGCAGCTCCGGTGGACACAGGACCTACGAGCAGTACTTC. Protein sequence: CASSSGGHRTYEQYF.

The chain employs TRBV6-6 and TRBJ2-2; possibly TRBD1 for D (5 bases). The CDR3 loop spans 14 amino acids. The V gene's germline CDR1 is MNHNY and CDR2 SVGAGI (reference sequence). V was cut by 8 bases and J by 2 bases, with 12 bases left in between. The CDR3 nucleotides read TGTGCCAGCGCTCTGGGGCAAAACACCGGGGAGCTGTTTTTT. Translated, it gives CASALGQNTGELFF.

V and J are TRBV4-1 and TRBJ2-2, with D uncertain. V was trimmed by 3 bases and J by 0 bases, leaving 11 bases between them. The CDR3 is made up of 16 amino acids. Germline lookup yields CDR1 MGHRA and CDR2 YSYEKL. CDR3 region: CASSHMSLPNTGELFF. CDR3 in DNA: TGCGCCAGCAGCCACATGAGCCTCCCGAACACCGGGGAGCTGTTTTTT.

The chain recombines TRBV6-1 with TRBJ2-5; the match to TRBD2 covers 13 bases. The length of the CDR3 is 16 residues. CDR1 and CDR2 from the germline V gene are MNHNS and SASEGT. V shed 4 bases, J shed 5 bases, and the junction held 7 bases outside the gene matches. CDR3 nucleotides: TGTGCCAGCAGTGGTCGGACTAGCGGGAGTAGGGAGACCCAGTACTTC. This sequence encodes CASSGRTSGSRETQYF.

As concerns this clone: At one end, the junction sequence differs from germline, possibly due to a read error. V and J are TRBV28 and TRBJ1-2, with 10 bases matching TRBD1. Germline V lookup: CDR1 MDHEN, CDR2 SYDVKM. The CDR3 is 11 residues long. The CDR3 here is CASRDFGQGDF. In DNA form, the CDR3 reads TGTGCCAGCAGAGACTTTGGACAGGGGGACTTC.

This clone appeared once. The gene calls are TRBV6-1 and TRBJ2-1; a possible D gene is TRBD2 (5 bases). There are 14 residues in the CDR3. V was cut by 2 bases and J by 10 bases, with 15 bases left in between. CDR1 is MNHNS and CDR2 is SASEGT in the germline V gene. Written as DNA, the CDR3 is TGTGCCAGCAGTGAAATGGAGGTTGGGTGGGAGCAGTTCTTC. This codes for CASSEMEVGWEQFF.

The chain couples TRBV19 to TRBJ1-2, with 8 bases matching TRBD1. Germline loops: CDR1 LNHDA, CDR2 SQIVND (reference sequence). V shed 8 bases and J 1 base; nucleotides not matched to a gene: 9. The CDR3 extends over 15 amino acids. CDR3: CASSSGQDLNYGYTF. Written as DNA, the CDR3 is TGTGCCAGTTCCTCGGGACAGGACCTTAACTATGGCTACACCTTC.

The J gene is TRBJ2-3, the V gene TRBV5-1; D is perhaps TRBD2 (6 bases). Trimming pared 0 bases from V and 0 bases from J, leaving 8 bases between. The CDR3 extends over 15 amino acids. Germline-derived CDR1 and CDR2 are SGHRS and YFSETQ. The CDR3 loop is CASSLGLASTDTQYF. In nucleotides, the CDR3 is TGCGCCAGCAGCTTGGGGCTAGCGAGCACAGATACGCAGTATTTT.